Listed here are 16 T cell receptor beta chains from one sample, sequenced in a study of blood T cell repertoires in COVID-19 (dated by TCRdb to the early 2020s). Preparation of the library involved the immunoSEQ multiplex PCR assay. Entries here come from immuneACCESS through TCRdb and include only in-frame sequences with V and J called. Some clones fail to appear in such tables; in the studies checked, an unresolved V gene covers under half of the shortfall, and the cause of the remainder is unknown. The sample table contains over 85,000 clones; only one count was recorded for around 82% of them. Approximately 15% of the sample is taken by the ten largest. The specimen sequenced was peripheral blood. The receptors were sampled from an older woman with acute or convalescent COVID-19.

The chain links TRBV10-2 to TRBJ2-7; TRBD2 is a possible D gene (6 bases). The CDR3 has 13 residues. From germline, CDR1 is WSHSY and CDR2 SAAADI. V was clipped by 9 bases and J by 2 bases, with 14 bases between them. The CDR3 here is CASRLESPYEQYF. The CDR3 coding sequence is TGCGCCAGTAGACTAGAGTCCCCCTACGAGCAGTACTTC.

This chain connects TRBV5-4 to TRBJ2-5, with TRBD1 identical over 7 bases. The J segment lost 4 bases and the V segment lost 6 bases, leaving 6 bases of the junction unmatched. The CDR3 sequence is 13 residues long. Per germline, CDR1 SGHNT and CDR2 YYREEE (reference sequence). CDR3 sequence reads: CASTRAGGETQYF. CDR3 nucleotides: TGTGCCAGCACCAGAGCAGGGGGAGAGACCCAGTACTTC. Together with reference TRBV5-4 and TRBJ2-5, the CDR3 gives the full variable domain: ETGVTQSPTHLIKTRGQQVTLRCSSQSGHNTVSWYQQALGQGPQFIFQYYREEENGRGNFPPRFSGLQFPNYSSELNVNALELDDSALYLCASTRAGGETQYFGPGTRLLVL.

This clone has just a few counts. This chain uses TRBV7-6 with TRBJ2-2; 8 bases fit TRBD2. Trimming cost V 4 bases and J 2 bases; bases outside gene matches: 3. Germline-derived CDR1 and CDR2 are SGHVS and FNYEAQ. There are 15 residues in the CDR3. CDR3 region: CASSSGGPNTGELFF. The CDR3 DNA follows: TGTGCCAGCAGCTCGGGGGGGCCCAACACCGGGGAGCTGTTTTTT.

The chain combines TRBV6-5 with TRBJ1-3; D ambiguous. Germline lookup yields CDR1 MNHEY and CDR2 SVGAGI. Trimming pared 6 bases from V and 7 bases from J, leaving 4 bases between. The CDR3 extends over 10 amino acids. CDR3 amino acids: CASSSNTIYF. CDR3 DNA: TGTGCCAGCAGCTCGAACACCATATATTTT.

This clone was picked up a small number of times. This sequence joins TRBV14 and TRBJ1-6; 8 bases map to TRBD1. The junction had 5 bases not matched to a gene; V was cut back by 4 bases and J by 0 bases. Germline CDR1 reads SGHDN; CDR2 reads FVKESK. This CDR3 has 17 residues. CDR3 protein: CASSPGTGNSYNSPLHF. CDR3 nucleotides: TGTGCCAGCAGCCCTGGGACAGGCAACTCCTATAATTCACCCCTCCACTTT.

This chain links TRBV6-1 with TRBJ1-3; D call uncertain. V lost 3 bases, J lost 3 bases, and 15 bases lay in between. Per the germline V gene, CDR1 is MNHNS and CDR2 is SASEGT. The CDR3 is 16 amino acids. The CDR3 reads CASSEAVVASGNTIYF. In DNA, the CDR3 is TGTGCCAGCAGTGAGGCAGTTGTGGCAAGTGGAAACACCATATATTTT.

This chain uses TRBV27 with TRBJ1-6; 8 nucleotides align to TRBD1. This CDR3 comprises 15 residues. Germline CDR1 and CDR2: MNHEY and SMNVEV (reference sequence). Unmatched junction bases numbered 3, after V lost 2 bases and J lost 6 bases. For the CDR3, the DNA is TGTGCCAGCAGTTTAGGGACAGGATTTAATTCACCCCTCCACTTT. This encodes CASSLGTGFNSPLHF.

The chain has TRBV6-5 and TRBJ1-2, with D hard to call. Germline V gives CDR1 MNHEY, CDR2 SVGAGI. V lost 5 bases and J 8 bases, leaving 15 bases between the germline ends. There are 13 residues in the CDR3. The CDR3 reads CASSQTRELGYTF. CDR3 coding DNA: TGTGCCAGCAGTCAGACGCGGGAATTAGGCTACACCTTC.

V gene TRBV11-1 combines with J gene TRBJ1-1; D gene ambiguous. V was cut by 5 bases and J by 1 base, with 11 bases left in between. The CDR3 consists of 14 residues. Germline values: CDR1 SGHAT, CDR2 FQDESV (reference sequence). In nucleotides, the CDR3 is TGTGCCAGCAGCCTAACTCCGGGGAACACTGAAGCTTTCTTT. Its protein product is CASSLTPGNTEAFF.

The gene calls are TRBV10-2 and TRBJ2-2; TRBD2 matches 8 bases. Germline V lookup: CDR1 WSHSY, CDR2 SAAADI. J gave up 7 bases and V 8 bases, and 9 bases lay outside the gene matches. The CDR3 totals 14 residues. CDR3 loop: CASSTGGPIGELFF. CDR3 sequence (DNA): TGCGCCAGCTCAACGGGGGGGCCGATCGGGGAGCTGTTTTTT.

This chain uses TRBV6-5 with TRBJ2-3, with 10 bases matching TRBD2. Germline assignment: CDR1 MNHEY and CDR2 SVGAGI. This CDR3 is 14 amino acids long. V lost 8 bases and J lost 0; bases outside the gene matches: 2. This chain's CDR3 is CASGAGGSTDTQYF. The DNA of the CDR3 is TGTGCCAGCGGAGCGGGGGGGAGCACAGATACGCAGTATTTT.

This CDR3 reads CASSVGSTYDYEQYF. The CDR3, as DNA: TGTGCCAGCAGCGTAGGTAGCACCTATGACTACGAGCAGTACTTC. The chain has TRBV9 and TRBJ2-7; D is ambiguous. The germline gives CDR1 SGDLS, CDR2 YYNGEE. Trimming shortened V by 0 bases and J by 3 bases, and 13 bases separated the two germline ends. This CDR3 has 15 residues.

Turning to this clone: One end of the junction varies from germline; a read error may be responsible. The genes are TRBV2 and TRBJ1-2, with a weak D call TRBD1 (5 bases). The CDR3 is 10 amino acids. Germline V gene lookup returns CDR1 SNHLY and CDR2 FYNNEI. The CDR3 reads CASSEVRGVF. The CDR3 bases are TGTGCCAGCAGTGAAGTGCGGGGCGTCTTC.

The chain combines TRBV7-7 with TRBJ2-5; D may be TRBD1 (5 bases). Deletions cut 5 bases from V and 7 bases from J, with 11 bases between. The CDR3 runs to 12 residues. Per the germline V gene, CDR1 is SSHAT and CDR2 is FNYEAQ (reference sequence). The CDR3: CASSRPQGTQYF. CDR3 nucleotides: TGTGCCAGCAGCCGCCCCCAGGGGACCCAGTACTTC.

The gene calls are TRBV29-1 and TRBJ2-7; D is perhaps TRBD1 (6 bases). CDR3 length equals 16 residues. With 1 base removed from V and 3 bases from J, the gap between germline ends came to 19 bases. Germline lookup yields CDR1 SQVTM and CDR2 ANQGSEA. The CDR3 DNA is TGCAGCGTTGAAGGAGGGGGACAAAGGGAGCTCTACGAGCAGTACTTC. As protein: CSVEGGGQRELYEQYF.

This chain joins TRBV9 and TRBJ2-5; possibly TRBD2 for D (6 bases). The V gene's germline CDR1 is SGDLS and CDR2 YYNGEE. There are 15 residues in the CDR3. V was cut by 4 bases and J by 5 bases, with 18 bases left in between. The CDR3 protein is CASSPQSTSRETQYF. The CDR3 region has the DNA TGTGCCAGCAGCCCTCAGTCCACTAGCCGGGAGACCCAGTACTTC.